A single T cell receptor (beta chain) is shown here with its context. The antigen remains undetermined. This sample is part of a study of cytomegalovirus exposure and HLA in healthy donors. Study results and limitations: Fewer N-insertions (relative to the approximately 700-donor mean) were reportedly seen in an Asian-associated ancestry cluster in a later analysis. Later analysis demonstrated an association between a missense DCLRE1C variant and TCR beta V- and J-gene trimming.

Amplification used 60 Vbeta primers and 13 Jbeta primers. Some clones are missing from TCRdb's copy, which holds only in-frame ones; the method was immunoSEQ multiplex PCR. The data show about 120,000 clones, with 80% seen just once and 8.8% held by the top ten. Trimming took off 0 bases at V and 4 bases at J, with 8 bases between the two ends. The CDR3 sequence is 14 residues long. Germline CDR1 SGHRS, CDR2 YFSETQ. The sample was PBMCs. The sequence came from a female donor in good health and CMV-seropositive. This chain joins TRBV5-1 and TRBJ1-5; D is undetermined. The CDR3 nucleotides are TGCGCCAGCAGCTTGGGCGACTTGAATCAGCCCCAGCATTTT. The encoded protein is CASSLGDLNQPQHF.